The 10 T cell receptor beta chains below come from one sample, sequenced in a study of cytomegalovirus exposure and HLA in healthy donors. PCR involved 60 Vbeta and 13 Jbeta primers. TCRdb's copy holds only in-frame clones and misses some; the assay was immunoSEQ multiplex PCR. The table lists some 220,000 clones, over 75% of them singletons. The sample taken for sequencing was PBMCs. Receptors originate from a boy aged 10-17 years in good health and CMV-seronegative.

V is TRBV5-1 and J is TRBJ1-1; unclear D gene. Germline values: CDR1 SGHRS, CDR2 YFSETQ. V shed 0 bases and J shed 0 bases, with 9 bases lying between them. This CDR3 is built from 15 residues. Here the CDR3 DNA reads TGCGCCAGCAGCTTGGTTGCGGGGTTGAACACTGAAGCTTTCTTT. Its translation is CASSLVAGLNTEAFF.

The V gene is TRBV4-1, the J gene TRBJ2-1, with 11 bases aligning to TRBD2. After removal of 3 bases from V and 6 bases from J, the junction contained 7 bases not matched to a gene. Germline V gene sequence: CDR1 MGHRA, CDR2 YSYEKL. This CDR3 has 16 residues. CDR3 nucleotides: TGCGCCAGCAGCCAGTTAGCGGGAGGGCCTTTCAATGAGCAGTTCTTC. It encodes CASSQLAGGPFNEQFF.

The rearrangement links TRBV11-3 to TRBJ2-7, with 7 bases fitting TRBD1. This CDR3 spans 15 amino acids. The junction had 8 bases not matched to a gene; V was cut back by 4 bases and J by 2 bases. Germline lookup yields CDR1 SGHNT and CDR2 YENEEA. The CDR3 DNA is TGTGCCAGCAGCTCCGTCTGGACAGGAGCCTACGAGCAGTACTTC. It is translated as CASSSVWTGAYEQYF.

The CDR3 loop reads CAWSVMNRAVGYTF. In DNA, the CDR3 is TGTGCCTGGAGTGTAATGAACCGAGCTGTCGGCTACACCTTC. This chain links TRBV30 with TRBJ1-2; no definite D call. Germline lookup yields CDR1 GTSNPN and CDR2 SVGIG (reference sequence). The CDR3 is 14 amino acids. V lost 0 bases to trimming and J lost 8 bases, with 16 bases between them.

The V gene is TRBV9, the J gene TRBJ1-1; 7 bases map to TRBD1. The CDR3 contains 15 residues. V gave up 2 bases and J gave up 4 bases; unmatched junction bases: 8. CDR1 is SGDLS, CDR2 YYNGEE, per germline. The CDR3 reads CASSVQGGARTEAFF. The CDR3 DNA is TGTGCCAGCAGCGTTCAGGGGGGAGCTCGCACTGAAGCTTTCTTT.

As to this clone: Other DNA sequences from this sample encode an identical CDR3 as well. The chain couples TRBV18 to TRBJ1-1; D perhaps matches TRBD1 (5 bases). Trimming took 5 bases from V and 2 from J, leaving 9 bases between them. Per germline, CDR1 KGHSH and CDR2 LQKENI. The CDR3 is 13 residues long. CDR3 residues: CASSADRNTEAFF. Here the CDR3 DNA reads TGTGCCAGCTCAGCTGACAGAAACACTGAAGCTTTCTTT.

The chain carries TRBV2 and TRBJ1-4, with D tentatively TRBD1 (6 bases). The germline gives CDR1 SNHLY, CDR2 FYNNEI. This CDR3 region has 15 residues. V shed 6 bases and J shed 8 bases, with 19 bases lying between them. This CDR3 is CASRVGGGGFEKLFF. CDR3 coding DNA: TGTGCCAGCAGGGTCGGGGGAGGGGGTTTCGAAAAACTGTTTTTT.

This clone was counted between two and nine times. The chain recombines TRBV6-1 with TRBJ1-1; TRBD1 aligns across 7 bases. The V segment lost 7 bases and the J segment 3 bases; nucleotides outside the gene matches: 8. The CDR3 totals 14 residues. Germline CDR1 is MNHNS and CDR2 is SASEGT. The DNA of the CDR3 is TGTGCCAGCAATGTACAGGGGAGAGACACTGAAGCTTTCTTT. The encoded protein is CASNVQGRDTEAFF.

This clone was observed a handful of times. The CDR3 sequence: CASSTPRDRLNTEAFF. CDR3 DNA sequence: TGCGCCAGCAGTACTCCCCGGGACAGATTGAACACTGAAGCTTTCTTT. This chain links TRBV10-2 with TRBJ1-1; 7 bases fit TRBD1. Germline V gene lookup returns CDR1 WSHSY and CDR2 SAAADI. After removal of 5 bases from V and 0 bases from J, the junction contained 9 bases not matched to a gene. CDR3 length: 16 amino acids.

In the case of this clone: The same CDR3 is also encoded by other DNA sequences in this sample. V usage is TRBV5-1 and J usage is TRBJ1-1; tentatively, D is TRBD1 (6 bases). The V and J ends lost 0 bases and 3 bases respectively, with 9 bases between them. This CDR3 comprises 14 residues. Germline-derived CDR1 and CDR2 are SGHRS and YFSETQ. CDR3 sequence (DNA): TGCGCCAGCAGCTTGGAAGGGGGGGACACTGAAGCTTTCTTT. As protein: CASSLEGGDTEAFF.